The T cell receptor (beta chain) under discussion was sequenced for a study of neurological immune-mediated disorders. Germline loops: CDR1 LGHDT, CDR2 YNNKEL (reference sequence). With 3 bases removed from V and 4 bases from J, the gap between germline ends came to 10 bases. The CDR3 length is 14 residues. Synthesis of cDNA was accomplished via 5'RACE employing 10-nucleotide random UMIs. TCRdb re-derived calls from the 5' RACE reads in MiXCR, one entry per CDR3 protein. The sample holds about 59,000 distinct CDR3 sequences; 20% to 30% are singletons and the top ten take 4.6%. This clonotype was detected ten times or more. Time point given: technical triplicate 2.

The clonotype comes from a man between 60 and 75 years old with HTLV-1-associated myelopathy (HAM/TSP). Material: PBMCs. The chain couples TRBV3-1 to TRBJ1-5; the D gene is possibly TRBD1 (6 bases). CDR3 in amino acids: CASSQTGFNQPQHF. CDR3 coding DNA: TGTGCCAGCAGCCAGACAGGATTTAATCAGCCCCAGCATTTT.